These T cell receptor beta chains were read from a single sample in a study of cytomegalovirus exposure and HLA in healthy donors. Libraries were prepared by immunoSEQ multiplex PCR; TCRdb keeps only in-frame clonotypes and omits some of them. In the table there are about 150,000 clones, around 84% of which are singletons. Input material: PBMCs. These receptors all stem from a boy aged 2 to 10 in good health and CMV-seronegative. CDR3s leave out the opening cysteine and the closing phenylalanine or tryptophan.

J gene,V gene,CDR3 length,CDR3 protein
TRBJ1-5,TRBV5-1,12,ASSLEGRGQPQH
TRBJ1-6,TRBV7-3,11,ASSLYQDSPLH
TRBJ1-1,TRBV19,13,ASSIDRGVNTEAF
TRBJ2-2,TRBV27,13,ASSLFRGDTGELF
TRBJ2-7,TRBV6-1,13,ASSDRASGGCEQY
TRBJ2-7,TRBV7-2,12,ASSLITQVVEQY
TRBJ2-7,TRBV7-9,11,ASSADNSYEQY
TRBJ2-7,TRBV2,10,ASASNAYEQY
TRBJ1-6,TRBV28,15,ASRPRQGLVYNSPLH
TRBJ2-1,TRBV9,11,ASSVIEYNEQF
TRBJ2-5,TRBV12-5,11,ASGLMTGETQY
TRBJ2-1,TRBV7-3,12,ASSRSREDNEQF
TRBJ2-7,TRBV6-4,11,ARASGGAHEQY
-,TRBV4-1,13,ASSQGDRGNYEQY
TRBJ2-1,TRBV7-9,14,ASSFTAKTSGNEQF
TRBJ2-7,TRBV6-5,12,ASSFGVWAYEQY
TRBJ2-1,TRBV6-5,12,ASSYTSGDNEQF
TRBJ2-4,TRBV6-5,12,ASQPGGAKNIQY
TRBJ1-2,TRBV5-1,13,ASSLGQGANYGYT
TRBJ2-1,TRBV6-5,11,ASSRMTGNEQF
TRBJ1-4,TRBV2,14,ASSERRSLTGEKLF
TRBJ1-5,TRBV6-4,14,ASSETGGGGNQPQH
TRBJ1-1,TRBV11-2,11,AVEEVSNTEAF